Listed below are T cell receptor beta chains from one sample, sequenced in a study of OX40 agonist ivuxolimab in advanced cancers. Generated by immunoSEQ multiplex PCR, the TCRdb table keeps only in-frame clones and is missing some. The sample lists around 72,000 clones, more than 75% occurring once. Source: CD4+ or CD8+ T cells sorted from blood, taken in a trial of the OX40 agonist ivuxolimab. These receptors all stem from an adult with an advanced solid tumor such as melanoma, head and neck, liver or kidney cancer. Each CDR3 is given with its conserved first and last residue. Fields, in order: V gene, clone size, D gene, J gene, CDR3 DNA, CDR3 protein. The D gene is left open where the match is weak. Size values are once, few and many counts, or a class for expanded clones, and some rows have none.

v_gene: TRBV6-6
abundance: -
d_gene: TRBD1
j_gene: TRBJ1-1
CDR3nt: TGTGCCAGCAGTTCCCCCGGGACAGCGAACACTGAAGCTTTCTTT
CDR3aa: CASSSPGTANTEAFF

v_gene: TRBV5-1
abundance: -
d_gene: -
j_gene: TRBJ2-1
CDR3nt: TGCGCCAGCAGCTCAAGCCCGGGTCGACCCTTCTACAATGAGCAGTTCTTC
CDR3aa: CASSSSPGRPFYNEQFF

v_gene: TRBV19
abundance: once
d_gene: -
j_gene: TRBJ1-1
CDR3nt: TGTGCCAGTAGTATAGATCCAGGGAGGACTGAAGCTTTCTTT
CDR3aa: CASSIDPGRTEAFF

v_gene: TRBV7-2
abundance: few
d_gene: TRBD2
j_gene: TRBJ2-7
CDR3nt: TGTGCCAGCAGCTTACTTGGACTAGCGGGAGATTCTACCTACGAGCAGTACTTC
CDR3aa: CASSLLGLAGDSTYEQYF

v_gene: TRBV7-2
abundance: few
d_gene: -
j_gene: TRBJ2-7
CDR3nt: TGTGCCAGCGGCGACACGTACTACGAGCAGTACTTC
CDR3aa: CASGDTYYEQYF

v_gene: TRBV19
abundance: -
d_gene: -
j_gene: TRBJ2-7
CDR3nt: TGTGCCAGTAGATCCGTACATAGCAGCTCCTACGAGCAGTACTTC
CDR3aa: CASRSVHSSSYEQYF

v_gene: TRBV19
abundance: -
d_gene: -
j_gene: TRBJ2-3
CDR3nt: TGTGCCAGTAGTATGTACAGCACAGATACGCAGTATTTT
CDR3aa: CASSMYSTDTQYF

v_gene: TRBV19
abundance: -
d_gene: -
j_gene: TRBJ2-1
CDR3nt: TGTGCCAGTAAGTGGTCTCCACTCAGAGATGAGCAGTTCTTC
CDR3aa: CASKWSPLRDEQFF

v_gene: TRBV28
abundance: -
d_gene: TRBD1
j_gene: TRBJ2-2
CDR3nt: TGTGCCAGCAGTTTACCTAACAGGGGGATAGGGAGCGGGGAGCTGTTTTTT
CDR3aa: CASSLPNRGIGSGELFF

v_gene: TRBV18
abundance: -
d_gene: TRBD1
j_gene: TRBJ2-6
CDR3nt: TGTGCCAGCTCACCAGTTGCGGGGTCAGGGGGCAATGGGGCCAACGTCCTGACTTTC
CDR3aa: CASSPVAGSGGNGANVLTF